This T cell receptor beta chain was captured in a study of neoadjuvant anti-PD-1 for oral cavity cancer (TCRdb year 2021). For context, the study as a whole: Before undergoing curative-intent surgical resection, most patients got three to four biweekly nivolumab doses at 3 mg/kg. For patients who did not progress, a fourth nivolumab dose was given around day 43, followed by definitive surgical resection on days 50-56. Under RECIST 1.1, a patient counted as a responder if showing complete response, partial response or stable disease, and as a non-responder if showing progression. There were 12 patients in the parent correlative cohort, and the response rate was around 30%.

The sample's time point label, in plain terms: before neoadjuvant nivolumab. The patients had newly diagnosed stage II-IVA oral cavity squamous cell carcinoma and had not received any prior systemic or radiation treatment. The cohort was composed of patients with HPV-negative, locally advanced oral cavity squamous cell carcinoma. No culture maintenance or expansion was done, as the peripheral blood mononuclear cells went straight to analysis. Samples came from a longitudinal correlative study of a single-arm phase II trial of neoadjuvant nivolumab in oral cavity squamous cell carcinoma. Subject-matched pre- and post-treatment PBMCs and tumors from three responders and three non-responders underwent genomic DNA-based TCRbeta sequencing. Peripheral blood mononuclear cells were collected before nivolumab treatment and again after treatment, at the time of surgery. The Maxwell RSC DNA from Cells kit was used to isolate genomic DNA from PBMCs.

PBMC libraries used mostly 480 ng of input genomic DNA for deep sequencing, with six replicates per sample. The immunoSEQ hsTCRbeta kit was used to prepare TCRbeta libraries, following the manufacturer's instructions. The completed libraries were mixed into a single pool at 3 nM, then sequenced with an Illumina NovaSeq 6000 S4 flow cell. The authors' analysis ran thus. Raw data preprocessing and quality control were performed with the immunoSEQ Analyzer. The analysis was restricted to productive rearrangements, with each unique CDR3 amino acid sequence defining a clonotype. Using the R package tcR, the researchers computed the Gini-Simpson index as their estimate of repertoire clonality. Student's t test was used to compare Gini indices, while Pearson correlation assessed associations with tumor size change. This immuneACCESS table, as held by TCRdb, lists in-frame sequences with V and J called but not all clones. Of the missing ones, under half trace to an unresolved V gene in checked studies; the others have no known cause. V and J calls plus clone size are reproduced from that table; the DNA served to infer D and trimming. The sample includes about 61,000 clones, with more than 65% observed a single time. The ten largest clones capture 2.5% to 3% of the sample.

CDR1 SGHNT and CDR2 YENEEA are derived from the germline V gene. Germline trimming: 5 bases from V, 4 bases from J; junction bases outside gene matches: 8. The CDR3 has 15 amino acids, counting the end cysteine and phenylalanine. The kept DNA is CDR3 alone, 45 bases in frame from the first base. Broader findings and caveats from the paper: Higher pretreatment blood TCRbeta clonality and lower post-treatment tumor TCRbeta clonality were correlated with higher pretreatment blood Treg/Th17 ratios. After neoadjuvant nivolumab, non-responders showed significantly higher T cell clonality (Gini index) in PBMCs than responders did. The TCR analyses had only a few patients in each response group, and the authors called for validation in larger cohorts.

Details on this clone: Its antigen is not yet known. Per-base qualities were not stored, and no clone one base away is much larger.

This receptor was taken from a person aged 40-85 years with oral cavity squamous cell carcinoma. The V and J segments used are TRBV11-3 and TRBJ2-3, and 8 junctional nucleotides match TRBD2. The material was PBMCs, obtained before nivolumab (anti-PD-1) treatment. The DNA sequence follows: TGTGCCAGCAGCCCGGGGGGGGGCCGGGCAGATACGCAGTATTTT. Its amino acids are CASSPGGGRADTQYF.